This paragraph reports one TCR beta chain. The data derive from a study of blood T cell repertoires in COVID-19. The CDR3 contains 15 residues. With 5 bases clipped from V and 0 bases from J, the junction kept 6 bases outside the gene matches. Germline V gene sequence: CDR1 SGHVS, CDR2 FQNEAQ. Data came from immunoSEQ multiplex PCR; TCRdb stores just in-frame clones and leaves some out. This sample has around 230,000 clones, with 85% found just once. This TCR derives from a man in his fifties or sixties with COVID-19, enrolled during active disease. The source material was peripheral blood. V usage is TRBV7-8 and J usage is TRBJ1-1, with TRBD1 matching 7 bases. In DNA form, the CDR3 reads TGTGCCAGCAGCAACAGGGGTGGAATGAACACTGAAGCTTTCTTT. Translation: CASSNRGGMNTEAFF.